The entry below describes one T cell receptor beta chain. The sample is drawn from a study of blood T cell repertoires in COVID-19. The wider study: Samples of COVID-19 (acute and convalescent) were obtained from the United States, Italy and Spain. Sample material is recorded as cDNA or gDNA derived from T cells, B-cell-depleted T cells, or PBMCs.

Patients in Seattle were enrolled during active infection, then followed longitudinally. V lost 2 bases and J 8 bases, leaving 10 bases between the germline ends. From germline, CDR1 is MNHEY and CDR2 SMNVEV (reference sequence). The CDR3 is 13 amino acids. Sequenced by immunoSEQ multiplex PCR; TCRdb stores in-frame clones only, minus some. The sample has about 250,000 clones, around 90% seen once. The chain is built from TRBV27 and TRBJ2-1; weak D call: TRBD2 (5 bases). This clonotype was obtained from a woman aged 55-75 years with COVID-19, enrolled during active disease. Material: peripheral blood. CDR3 in DNA: TGTGCCAGCAGTTTAGAGGGCGACTATGAGCAGTTCTTC. Amino acids: CASSLEGDYEQFF.